This TCR beta chain was documented in a study of monozygotic twins with cystic fibrosis. Points from the study as a whole: V usage most resembled the co-twin in 13 of 16 pairs. Median Simpson clonality of roughly 0.01 suggested naive T cells predominated. Monozygotic CF twin pairs shared significantly more nucleotide-identical clonotypes than unrelated CF individuals did.

The CDR3 loop spans 15 amino acids. Germline CDR1 is SGHRS and CDR2 is YFSETQ. V gave up 0 bases and J gave up 1 base, with 7 bases separating them. Notes on this clone: Its antigen is not identified.

This table comes from immunoSEQ multiplex PCR, and its TCRdb copy is limited to in-frame clones, with some not included. The repertoire has some 31,000 clones, approximately 80% of them found once; the top ten carry 0.85% to 0.95%. This TCR came from a girl aged 2-10 years with cystic fibrosis. The sample taken for sequencing was blood. The chain combines TRBV5-1 with TRBJ1-4, with D unresolved. The CDR3: CASSLAVGTNEKLFF. CDR3 sequence (DNA): TGCGCCAGCAGCTTGGCTGTTGGAACTAATGAAAAACTGTTTTTT.